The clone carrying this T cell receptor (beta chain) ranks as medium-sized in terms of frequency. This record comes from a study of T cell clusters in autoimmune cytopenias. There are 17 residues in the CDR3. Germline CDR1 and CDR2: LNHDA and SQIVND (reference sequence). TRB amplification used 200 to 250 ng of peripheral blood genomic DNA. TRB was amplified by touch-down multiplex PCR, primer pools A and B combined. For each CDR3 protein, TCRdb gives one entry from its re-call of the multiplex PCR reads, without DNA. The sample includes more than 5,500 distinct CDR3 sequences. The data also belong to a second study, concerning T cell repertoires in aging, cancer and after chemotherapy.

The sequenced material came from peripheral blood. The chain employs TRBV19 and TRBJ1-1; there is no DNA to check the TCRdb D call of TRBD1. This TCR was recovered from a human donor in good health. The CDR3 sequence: CASSSPRGAIGAYKAFF.